Included here is one TCR beta chain sequence, with context. TCRdb keeps only in-frame clones here, not all; method: immunoSEQ multiplex PCR. The data contain 130,000 or so clones, about 85% of them singletons. This sample was taken from a study of blood T cell repertoires in COVID-19. The V end lost 4 bases, the J end lost 1 base, and 17 bases lay between the germline ends. Looked up from germline, CDR1 is MGHRA and CDR2 is YSYEKL. This CDR3 contains 17 residues. This TCR derives from a human donor in a cohort sampled during active COVID-19. This sequence joins TRBV4-1 and TRBJ2-4; tentative D call: TRBD2 (6 bases). Source material: peripheral blood. This CDR3 reads CASSPQEGRLAKNIQYF. CDR3 nucleotide sequence: TGCGCCAGCAGCCCTCAGGAAGGGAGGTTGGCCAAAAACATTCAGTACTTC.